This T cell receptor (beta chain) was retrieved from a study of shared clonotypes between healthy human individuals. Libraries were prepared by immunoSEQ multiplex PCR; TCRdb keeps only in-frame clonotypes and omits some of them. This table holds 550,000 to 700,000 clones, 73% found once. Germline V gene lookup returns CDR1 SGHTA and CDR2 FQGNSA. The V end lost 0 bases, the J end lost 5 bases, and 16 bases lay between the germline ends. CDR3 length equals 16 residues. This sequence joins TRBV7-2 and TRBJ2-5, with D possibly matching TRBD1 (6 bases). The clonotype comes from a woman aged 25 to 39 in good health. Input material: memory CD4+ T cells sorted from blood. The subset is: CD45RA-negative fraction. The CDR3 DNA is TGTGCCAGCAGCTTAGCGGTACAGGGAAGCTTGGAGACCCAGTACTTC. Protein product: CASSLAVQGSLETQYF.